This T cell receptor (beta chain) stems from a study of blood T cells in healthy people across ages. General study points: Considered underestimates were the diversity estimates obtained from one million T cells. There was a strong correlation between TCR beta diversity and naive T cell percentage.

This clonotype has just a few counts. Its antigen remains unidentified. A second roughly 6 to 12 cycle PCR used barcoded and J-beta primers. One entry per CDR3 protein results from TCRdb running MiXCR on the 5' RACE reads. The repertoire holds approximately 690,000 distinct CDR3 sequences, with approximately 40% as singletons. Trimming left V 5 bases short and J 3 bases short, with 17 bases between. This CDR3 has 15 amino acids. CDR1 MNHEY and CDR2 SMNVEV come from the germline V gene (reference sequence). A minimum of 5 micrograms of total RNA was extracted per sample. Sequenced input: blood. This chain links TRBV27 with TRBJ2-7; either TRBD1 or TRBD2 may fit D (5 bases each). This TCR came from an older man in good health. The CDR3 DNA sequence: TGTGCCAGCAGTGGACGGGACCCTAAAATCTACGAGCAGTACTTC. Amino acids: CASSGRDPKIYEQYF.